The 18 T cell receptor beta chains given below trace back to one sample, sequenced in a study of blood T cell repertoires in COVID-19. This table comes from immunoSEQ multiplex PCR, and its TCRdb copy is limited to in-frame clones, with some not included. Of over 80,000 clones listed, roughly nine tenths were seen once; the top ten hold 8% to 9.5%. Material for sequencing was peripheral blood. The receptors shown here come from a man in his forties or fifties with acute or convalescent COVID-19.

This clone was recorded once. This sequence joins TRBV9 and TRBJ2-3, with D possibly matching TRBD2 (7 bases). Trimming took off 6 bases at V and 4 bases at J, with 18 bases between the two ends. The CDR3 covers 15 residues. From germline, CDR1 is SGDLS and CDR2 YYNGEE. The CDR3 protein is CASTQGGGAPDTQYF. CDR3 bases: TGTGCCAGCACCCAAGGTGGGGGGGCCCCAGATACGCAGTATTTT. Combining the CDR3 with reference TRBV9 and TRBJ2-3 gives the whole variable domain DSGVTQTPKHLITATGQRVTLRCSPRSGDLSVYWYQQSLDQGLQFLIQYYNGEERAKGNILERFSAQQFPDLHSELNLSSLELGDSALYFCASTQGGGAPDTQYFGPGTRLTVL.

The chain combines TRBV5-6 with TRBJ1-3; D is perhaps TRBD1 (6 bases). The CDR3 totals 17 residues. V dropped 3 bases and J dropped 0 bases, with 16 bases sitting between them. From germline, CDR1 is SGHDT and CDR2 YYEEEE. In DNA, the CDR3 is TGTGCCAGCAGCTCCCGGACAGATATACCCTCTGGAAACACCATATATTTT. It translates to CASSSRTDIPSGNTIYF.

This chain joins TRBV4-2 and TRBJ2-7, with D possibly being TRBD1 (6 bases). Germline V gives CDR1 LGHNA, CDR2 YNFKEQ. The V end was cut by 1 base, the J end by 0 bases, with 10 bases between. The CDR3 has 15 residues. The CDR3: CASSQVRGSSYEQYF. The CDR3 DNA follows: TGTGCCAGCAGCCAAGTCAGGGGCAGCTCCTACGAGCAGTACTTC.

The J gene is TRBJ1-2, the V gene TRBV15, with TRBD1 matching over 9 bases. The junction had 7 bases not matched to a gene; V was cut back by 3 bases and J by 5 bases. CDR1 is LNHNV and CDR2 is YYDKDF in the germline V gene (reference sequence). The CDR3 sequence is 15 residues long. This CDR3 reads CATSSNRGREYGYTF. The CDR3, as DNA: TGTGCCACCAGCAGCAACAGGGGGCGGGAATATGGCTACACCTTC.

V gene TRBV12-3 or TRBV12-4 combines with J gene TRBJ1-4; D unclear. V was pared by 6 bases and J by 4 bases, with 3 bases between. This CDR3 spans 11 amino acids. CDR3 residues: CASRYNEKLFF. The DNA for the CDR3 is TGTGCCAGCAGGTATAATGAAAAACTGTTTTTT.

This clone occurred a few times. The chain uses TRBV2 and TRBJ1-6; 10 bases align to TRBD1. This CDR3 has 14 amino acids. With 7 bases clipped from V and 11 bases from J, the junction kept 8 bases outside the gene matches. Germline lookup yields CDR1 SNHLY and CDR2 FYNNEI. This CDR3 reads CASIQDRGVAPLHF. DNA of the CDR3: TGTGCCAGCATACAGGACAGGGGGGTTGCACCCCTCCACTTT.

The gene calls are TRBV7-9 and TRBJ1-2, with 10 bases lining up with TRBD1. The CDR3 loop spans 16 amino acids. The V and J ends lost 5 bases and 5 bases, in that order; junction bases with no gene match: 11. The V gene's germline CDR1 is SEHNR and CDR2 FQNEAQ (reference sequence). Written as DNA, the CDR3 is TGTGCCAGCAGCCCAGAGACAGGGGGCACGACATATGGCTACACCTTC. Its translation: CASSPETGGTTYGYTF.

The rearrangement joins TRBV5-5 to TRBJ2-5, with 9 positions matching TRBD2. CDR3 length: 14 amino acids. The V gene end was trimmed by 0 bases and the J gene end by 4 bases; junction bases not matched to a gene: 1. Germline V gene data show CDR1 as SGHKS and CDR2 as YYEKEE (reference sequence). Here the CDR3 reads CASSLGGGVETQYF. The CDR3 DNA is TGTGCCAGCAGCTTGGGCGGGGGGGTAGAGACCCAGTACTTC. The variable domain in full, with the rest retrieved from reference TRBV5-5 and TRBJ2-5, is DAGVTQSPTHLIKTRGQQVTLRCSPISGHKSVSWYQQVLGQGPQFIFQYYEKEERGRGNFPDRFSARQFPNYSSELNVNALLLGDSALYLCASSLGGGVETQYFGPGTRLLVL.

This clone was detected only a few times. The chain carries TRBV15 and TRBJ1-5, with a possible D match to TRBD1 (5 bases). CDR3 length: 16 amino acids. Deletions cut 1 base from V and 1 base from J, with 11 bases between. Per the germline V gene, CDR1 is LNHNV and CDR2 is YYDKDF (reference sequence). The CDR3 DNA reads TGTGCCACCAGCAGAGCTAGACAGAGGAGCAATCAGCCCCAGCATTTT. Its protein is CATSRARQRSNQPQHF.

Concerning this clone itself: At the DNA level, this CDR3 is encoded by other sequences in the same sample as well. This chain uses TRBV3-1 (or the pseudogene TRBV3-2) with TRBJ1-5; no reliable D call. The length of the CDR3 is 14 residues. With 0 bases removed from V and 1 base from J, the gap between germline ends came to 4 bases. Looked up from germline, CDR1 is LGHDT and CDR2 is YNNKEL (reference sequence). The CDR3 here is CASSQERSNQPQHF. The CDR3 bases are TGTGCCAGCAGCCAAGAACGGAGCAATCAGCCCCAGCATTTT.

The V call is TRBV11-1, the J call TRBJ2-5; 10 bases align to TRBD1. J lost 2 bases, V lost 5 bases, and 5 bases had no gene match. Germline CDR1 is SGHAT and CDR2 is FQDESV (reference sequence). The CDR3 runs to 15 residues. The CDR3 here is CASSTPGQGQETQYF. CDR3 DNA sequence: TGTGCCAGCAGCACCCCGGGACAGGGGCAAGAGACCCAGTACTTC.

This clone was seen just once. The CDR3 nucleotides read TGTGCCAGCAGTTTTCGGGGGCAAGAGACCCAGTACTTC. Translation gives CASSFRGQETQYF. J is TRBJ2-5 and V is TRBV12-3 or TRBV12-4; D possibly corresponds to TRBD2 (6 bases). V lost 3 bases and J lost 2, with 7 bases in between. The CDR3 contains 13 residues.

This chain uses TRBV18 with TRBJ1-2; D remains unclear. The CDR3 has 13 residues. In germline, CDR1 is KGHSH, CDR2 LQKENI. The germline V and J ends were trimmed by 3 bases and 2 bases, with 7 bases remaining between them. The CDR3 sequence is CASSPGRNYGYTF. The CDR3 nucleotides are TGTGCCAGCTCACCGGGCAGGAACTATGGCTACACCTTC.

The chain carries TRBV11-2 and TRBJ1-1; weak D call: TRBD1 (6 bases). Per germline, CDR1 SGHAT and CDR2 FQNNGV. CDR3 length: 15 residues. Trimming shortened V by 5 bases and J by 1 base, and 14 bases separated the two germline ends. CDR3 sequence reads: CASSVPIQGNTEAFF. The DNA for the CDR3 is TGTGCCAGCAGCGTTCCTATACAGGGGAACACTGAAGCTTTCTTT.

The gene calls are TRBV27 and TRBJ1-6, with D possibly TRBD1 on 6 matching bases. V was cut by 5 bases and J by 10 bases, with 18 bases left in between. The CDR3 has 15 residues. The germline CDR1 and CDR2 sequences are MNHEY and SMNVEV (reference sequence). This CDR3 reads CASSAPGSGQSPLHF. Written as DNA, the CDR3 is TGTGCCAGCAGTGCCCCCGGGTCTGGACAGTCACCCCTCCACTTT.

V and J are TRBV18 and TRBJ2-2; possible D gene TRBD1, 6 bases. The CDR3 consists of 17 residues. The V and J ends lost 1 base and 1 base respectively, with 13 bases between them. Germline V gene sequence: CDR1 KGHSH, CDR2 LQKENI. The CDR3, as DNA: TGTGCCAGCTCACCACAGGGGGACCATCAGAACACCGGGGAGCTGTTTTTT. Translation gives CASSPQGDHQNTGELFF.

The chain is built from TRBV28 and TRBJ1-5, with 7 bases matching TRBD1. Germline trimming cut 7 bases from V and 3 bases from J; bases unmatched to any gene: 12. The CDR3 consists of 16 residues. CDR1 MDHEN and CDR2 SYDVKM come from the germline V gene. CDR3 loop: CASTTDRRGFNQPQHF. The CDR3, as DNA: TGTGCCAGCACCACGGACAGGAGGGGGTTCAATCAGCCCCAGCATTTT.

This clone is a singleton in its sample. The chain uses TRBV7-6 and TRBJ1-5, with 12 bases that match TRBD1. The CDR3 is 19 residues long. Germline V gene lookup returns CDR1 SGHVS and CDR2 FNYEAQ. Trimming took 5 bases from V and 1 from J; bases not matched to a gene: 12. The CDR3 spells CASSPDAGTGGSSNQPQHF. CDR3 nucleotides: TGTGCCAGCAGCCCAGATGCCGGGACAGGGGGCTCAAGCAATCAGCCCCAGCATTTT. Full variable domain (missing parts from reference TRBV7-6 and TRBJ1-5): GAGVSQSPRYKVTKRGQDVALRCDPISGHVSLYWYRQALGQGPEFLTYFNYEAQQDKSGLPNDRFSAERPEGSISTLTIQRTEQRDSAMYRCASSPDAGTGGSSNQPQHFGDGTRLSIL.